The clone carrying this TCR beta chain was seen a few times. The antigen is not known. This record comes from a study of early T cells in non-severe SARS-CoV-2 infection. Background on the study: Unsorted whole blood bulk RNA was sequenced, with unpaired chains.

Study-wide findings and caveats: The VDJdb matching leaned toward anti-spike CD8 responses and overlooked private and CD4 specificities.

From germline, CDR1 is SGHTA and CDR2 FQGNSA. V was shortened by 4 bases and J by 6 bases, with 4 bases between the two germline ends. There are 11 residues in the CDR3. Individual cDNA molecules were tagged with unique molecular identifiers. A single record per CDR3 protein comes from TCRdb applying MiXCR to the 5' RACE reads. Of about 52,000 distinct CDR3 sequences in the sample, 11% were seen once. J is TRBJ2-4 and V is TRBV7-2; D unclear. The TCR sequence derives from an adult who was a healthcare worker with PCR-confirmed SARS-CoV-2 infection or an uninfected control (not recorded which). Sequencing was done on a sample of whole blood. CDR3 nucleotide sequence: TGTGCCAGCAGCTCCATAAACATTCAGTACTTC. This translates into CASSSINIQYF.